The 25 T cell receptor beta chains below come from one sample, sequenced in a study of T-cell reconstitution after alpha-beta-depleted transplantation in children listed by TCRdb under 2016. The treatment or condition label, as the study defines it: allogeneic hematopoietic cell transplantation with graft depleted of TCRalphabeta T cells and CD19 B cells. Receptors were amplified or captured by PCR. For sequencing, an Illumina HiSeq 2500 was employed. TCR library preparation used molecular barcoding, with unique molecular identifiers applied to normalize quantification of the TCRbeta repertoire. TCRdb reprocessed the public reads (quality trimming at Q25 with fastp, clone calling with MiXCR) and kept in-frame beta chains. Each entry is one CDR3 protein sequence, shown with its most common DNA and genes. The sample table contains about 200,000 distinct CDR3 sequences; only one count was recorded for approximately 6.9% of them. Roughly 6% of the sample belongs to the ten largest clones.

Sequencing was performed on PBMCs, taken before TCRalphabeta/CD19-depleted stem cell transplant. The source is a boy aged 2 to 9 with acute lymphoblastic leukemia, due to receive a stem cell transplant.

V usage is TRBV6-2 or TRBV6-3 and J usage is TRBJ2-7; 7 bases fit TRBD2. This CDR3 is 12 amino acids long. Germline-derived CDR1 and CDR2 are MNHEY and SVGEGT. V was clipped by 2 bases and J by 7 bases; unmatched bases: 2. Here the CDR3 DNA reads TGTGCCAGCAGTTACGGAGCGGGGGAGCAGTACTTC. This sequence encodes CASSYGAGEQYF.

This clonotype was observed many times. The J gene is TRBJ1-1, the V gene TRBV12-3 or TRBV12-4; possible D gene TRBD1, 6 bases. The CDR3 has 14 residues. V was pared by 3 bases and J by 2 bases, with 10 bases between. The chain's CDR3 is CASSLTRGNTEAFF. The CDR3 coding sequence is TGTGCCAGCAGTTTGACCAGGGGAAACACTGAAGCTTTCTTT.

This clonotype rates as medium-sized. The V gene is TRBV7-2, the J gene TRBJ2-2; D unresolved. Trimming cost V 1 base and J 6 bases, with 6 bases left between them. The CDR3 contains 13 residues. Germline V gene lookup returns CDR1 SGHTA and CDR2 FQGNSA. The CDR3 coding sequence is TGTGCCAGCAGCTTAGTGAGGTCCGGGGAGCTGTTTTTT. This translates into CASSLVRSGELFF. Combining the CDR3 with reference TRBV7-2 and TRBJ2-2 gives the whole variable domain GAGVSQSPSNKVTEKGKDVELRCDPISGHTALYWYRQSLGQGLEFLIYFQGNSAPDKSGLPSDRFSAERTGGSVSTLTIQRTQQEDSAVYLCASSLVRSGELFFGEGSRLTVL.

Comment on this clonotype: An end of the junction does not agree with germline; a read error may underlie this. The chain joins TRBV7-9 to TRBJ2-3; D uncertain. The CDR3 loop spans 13 amino acids. Germline CDR1 and CDR2: SEHNR and FQNEAQ (reference sequence). This CDR3 is CASSLDGTDTKYF. The CDR3 DNA reads as TGTGCCAGCAGCTTAGACGGCACAGATACGAAGTATTTT. Supplemented by reference TRBV7-9 and TRBJ2-3, the full variable domain reads DTGVSQNPRHKITKRGQNVTFRCDPISEHNRLYWYRQTLGQGPEFLTYFQNEAQLEKSRLLSDRFSAERPKGSFSTLEIQRTEQGDSAMYLCASSLDGTDTKYFGPGTRLTVL.

CDR3 loop: CASGEPGQGIGEQYF. The CDR3 bases are TGTGCCAGCGGCGAACCGGGACAGGGGATCGGCGAGCAGTACTTC. The rearrangement uses TRBV28 and TRBJ2-7; 10 bases agree with TRBD1. CDR3 length equals 15 residues. V gave up 8 bases and J gave up 6 bases; unmatched junction bases: 13. CDR1 MDHEN and CDR2 SYDVKM come from the germline V gene.

This clonotype was picked up many times. The V gene is TRBV9, the J gene TRBJ2-7; perhaps TRBD2 as D (5 bases). Trimming took off 0 bases at V and 3 bases at J, with 10 bases between the two ends. The germline gives CDR1 SGDLS, CDR2 YYNGEE. This CDR3 region has 14 residues. The CDR3 spells CASSVGGSDYEQYF. Here the CDR3 DNA reads TGTGCCAGCAGCGTAGGGGGTAGCGACTACGAGCAGTACTTC.

The rearrangement uses TRBV11-3 and TRBJ1-3; a possible D gene is TRBD1 (5 bases). CDR1 and CDR2 (germline): SGHNT, YENEEA. This CDR3 has 18 amino acids. V shed 5 bases and J shed 0 bases, with 20 bases lying between them. The DNA of the CDR3 is TGTGCCAGCAGCCGGGGGACCTACCGAAACTCCTCTGGAAACACCATATATTTT. Its translation: CASSRGTYRNSSGNTIYF.

In its sample, this clonotype was seen many times. The chain employs TRBV12-3 or TRBV12-4 and TRBJ2-5, with D hard to call. Trimming took off 4 bases at V and 4 bases at J, with 13 bases between the two ends. This CDR3 has 14 amino acids. The CDR3 coding sequence is TGTGCCAGCAGTTATAAGGGCCCGGGAGAGACCCAGTACTTC. Amino acid sequence: CASSYKGPGETQYF.

This chain links TRBV20-1 with TRBJ2-7; possible D gene TRBD2, 7 bases. The CDR3 spans 15 residues. The V end lost 3 bases, the J end lost 9 bases, and 24 bases lay between the germline ends. Germline values: CDR1 DFQATT, CDR2 SNEGSKA (reference sequence). DNA of the CDR3: TGCAGTGCTAGTACTACCCGGTCCCGGGGGGCGGTGCAGTACTTC. The encoded protein is CSASTTRSRGAVQYF.

This clonotype has a handful of counts. CDR3 region: CASSYSSSGAYEQYF. The DNA of the CDR3 is TGTGCCAGCAGTTACTCCTCTAGCGGGGCCTACGAGCAGTACTTC. The chain joins TRBV6-5 to TRBJ2-7, with 9 bases aligning to TRBD2. V shed 0 bases, J shed 2 bases, and the junction held 2 bases outside the gene matches. The germline CDR1 and CDR2 sequences are MNHEY and SVGAGI. CDR3 size: 15 residues.

The V call is TRBV12-3 or TRBV12-4, the J call TRBJ1-2, with D perhaps TRBD1 (6 bases). This CDR3 spans 16 amino acids. Trimming took off 0 bases at V and 7 bases at J, with 18 bases between the two ends. This CDR3 reads CASSLAPAWGAPGYTF. The CDR3, as DNA: TGTGCCAGCAGTTTAGCGCCCGCGTGGGGGGCACCTGGCTACACCTTC.

This clonotype showed up many times. The V gene is TRBV7-9, the J gene TRBJ2-1, with TRBD2 matching over 9 bases. CDR3 size: 16 residues. J lost 9 bases, V lost 6 bases, and 15 bases had no gene match. Per the germline V gene, CDR1 is SEHNR and CDR2 is FQNEAQ (reference sequence). The CDR3 loop is CASSQMVSGGIAEQFF. CDR3 in DNA: TGTGCCAGCAGTCAAATGGTTAGCGGGGGAATTGCTGAGCAGTTCTTC.

This clonotype showed up many times. The V call is TRBV29-1, the J call TRBJ2-2; D remains unclear. The V gene lost 3 bases and the J gene lost 8 bases, with 10 bases spanning the gap. The CDR3 is 12 residues long. From germline, CDR1 is SQVTM and CDR2 ANQGSEA. The CDR3 sequence is CSVEQELGELFF. The CDR3 coding sequence is TGCAGCGTTGAGCAGGAGTTGGGGGAGCTGTTTTTT.

This clonotype was seen repeatedly, ten times or more. The chain couples TRBV5-1 to TRBJ2-1, with 12 nucleotides matching TRBD2. The CDR3 loop spans 15 amino acids. Germline V gives CDR1 SGHRS, CDR2 YFSETQ. Trimming at V came to 0 bases and at J to 9 bases, leaving 4 bases not matched to a gene. Written as DNA, the CDR3 is TGCGCCAGCAGCTTGGGACTAGCGGGAGTCGGTGAGCAGTTCTTC. Its protein product is CASSLGLAGVGEQFF.

This clonotype appeared many times. This chain uses TRBV28 with TRBJ2-2; D is possibly TRBD1 (5 bases). This CDR3 spans 15 amino acids. Germline loops: CDR1 MDHEN, CDR2 SYDVKM. Trimming removed 2 bases at V and 7 bases at J, with 14 bases between. The chain's CDR3 is CASSLRQGYHGELFF. The DNA for the CDR3 is TGTGCCAGCAGTTTAAGGCAGGGCTATCACGGGGAGCTGTTTTTT.

There are many counts of this clonotype. J is TRBJ2-7 and V is TRBV7-9; 9 bases align to TRBD1. The germline V gene has CDR1 SEHNR and CDR2 FQNEAQ (reference sequence). This CDR3 comprises 14 residues. The J segment lost 3 bases and the V segment lost 4 bases, leaving 4 bases of the junction unmatched. The CDR3 bases are TGTGCCAGCAGCTCCGGGACAGGGCGCTACGAGCAGTACTTC. Amino acids: CASSSGTGRYEQYF.

This clonotype was seen many times. The CDR3 DNA follows: TGTGCCAGCAGCTTATCCGGCTTAACTAACACTGAAGCTTTCTTT. It specifies CASSLSGLTNTEAFF. This chain connects TRBV7-2 to TRBJ1-1; D is unresolved. CDR3 size: 15 residues. Trimming removed 2 bases at V and 2 bases at J, with 12 bases between. The germline V gene encodes CDR1 SGHTA and CDR2 FQGNSA.

As concerns this clonotype: One end of the junction varies from germline; a read error may be responsible. This chain connects TRBV29-1 to TRBJ1-2, with a possible D match to TRBD1 (5 bases). This CDR3 is 13 amino acids long. Germline CDR1 and CDR2: SQVTM and ANQGSEA. The CDR3 DNA sequence: TGCAGCGTTTCTGGGGCAGCTAAGTATGGCTACACCTTC. It codes for CSVSGAAKYGYTF.

DNA of the CDR3: TGTGCCAGCAGCCAAGCTACGACGGGATATGGCTACACCTTC. This sequence encodes CASSQATTGYGYTF. The chain has TRBV3-1 and TRBJ1-2; D is unclear. Trimming cost V 1 base and J 5 bases, with 11 bases left between them. Per germline, CDR1 LGHDT and CDR2 YNNKEL (reference sequence). The length of the CDR3 is 14 residues.

The rearrangement joins TRBV6-2 or TRBV6-3 to TRBJ2-5, with D unclear. The V and J ends lost 6 bases and 6 bases respectively, with 14 bases between them. Per the germline V gene, CDR1 is MNHEY and CDR2 is SVGEGT. CDR3 length: 13 amino acids. The CDR3 region is CASSPQMPKTQYF. Written as DNA, the CDR3 is TGTGCCAGCAGCCCACAAATGCCCAAGACCCAGTACTTC.

This clonotype was counted at least ten times. This chain joins TRBV24-1 and TRBJ2-3, with TRBD1 matching 8 bases. This CDR3 is built from 15 residues. Trimming removed 5 bases from V and 4 bases from J; junction bases left unmatched: 7. The germline V gene has CDR1 KGHDR and CDR2 SFDVKD. The CDR3 reads CATSVWTGWADTQYF. The CDR3 region has the DNA TGTGCCACCAGTGTTTGGACAGGGTGGGCAGATACGCAGTATTTT.

There are many counts of this clonotype. The chain is built from TRBV11-2 and TRBJ2-7; D remains unclear. Germline lookup yields CDR1 SGHAT and CDR2 FQNNGV. Trimming removed 4 bases from V and 12 bases from J, with 16 bases in between. The CDR3 consists of 12 residues. The CDR3 reads CASSSPGPVRYF. The CDR3, as DNA: TGTGCCAGCAGCTCCCCGGGCCCGGTGCGGTACTTC.

This clonotype appeared many times. The V call is TRBV3-1, the J call TRBJ1-1; D remains ambiguous. Trimming stripped 3 bases from V and 1 base from J, with 9 bases between. The CDR3 runs 14 residues. Germline lookup yields CDR1 LGHDT and CDR2 YNNKEL (reference sequence). Written as DNA, the CDR3 is TGTGCCAGCAGCCAGCAGCCGTCGAACACTGAAGCTTTCTTT. Protein sequence: CASSQQPSNTEAFF.

This clonotype was picked up many times. The rearrangement links TRBV4-2 to TRBJ2-1, with TRBD2 matching over 10 bases. The germline V gene encodes CDR1 LGHNA and CDR2 YNFKEQ. V lost 2 bases, J lost 3 bases, and 4 bases stayed unmatched. There are 16 residues in the CDR3. This chain's CDR3 is CASSQHSGGNYNEQFF. CDR3 DNA sequence: TGTGCCAGCAGCCAACATAGCGGGGGGAACTACAATGAGCAGTTCTTC.

The chain has TRBV5-1 and TRBJ2-3, with D unresolved. Per the germline V gene, CDR1 is SGHRS and CDR2 is YFSETQ. Trimming cost V 0 bases and J 4 bases, with 12 bases left between them. The CDR3 is 15 amino acids. This CDR3 is CASSLVDYGADTQYF. Written as DNA, the CDR3 is TGCGCCAGCAGCTTGGTGGATTATGGGGCAGATACGCAGTATTTT. Drawing the rest from reference TRBV5-1 and TRBJ2-3, the complete variable domain is KAGVTQTPRYLIKTRGQQVTLSCSPISGHRSVSWYQQTPGQGLQFLFEYFSETQRNKGNFPGRFSGRQFSNSRSEMNVSTLELGDSALYLCASSLVDYGADTQYFGPGTRLTVL.